A single sample gave rise to the 19 T cell receptor beta chains below, sequenced in a study of cytomegalovirus exposure and HLA in healthy donors. In the PCR, 60 Vbeta and 13 Jbeta primers were used. Sequencing was performed with immunoSEQ multiplex PCR; in TCRdb, only in-frame clones are kept and a portion is missing. The data contain some 180,000 clones, over 70% of them singletons. Sequenced material: PBMCs. Receptor source: a man in his late teens or twenties in good health and CMV-seronegative.

This clone occurred once. The V gene is TRBV7-2, the J gene TRBJ2-7; TRBD2 agrees at 10 bases. The J segment lost 4 bases and the V segment lost 0 bases, leaving 3 bases of the junction unmatched. Germline-derived CDR1 and CDR2 are SGHTA and FQGNSA. The CDR3 has 15 residues. In nucleotides, the CDR3 is TGTGCCAGCAGCTTAGCGGCTAGCGGGAGTTACGAGCAGTACTTC. Translating gives CASSLAASGSYEQYF.

The rearrangement links TRBV2 to TRBJ2-7, with unresolved D. The germline gives CDR1 SNHLY, CDR2 FYNNEI. CDR3 length equals 12 residues. Trimming pared 4 bases from V and 4 bases from J, leaving 8 bases between. CDR3 nucleotide sequence: TGTGCCAGCAGTGCTTCCAGGTACGAGCAGTACTTC. As protein: CASSASRYEQYF.

This chain links TRBV7-2 with TRBJ1-6; D ambiguous. The V gene lost 1 base and the J gene lost 7 bases, with 11 bases spanning the gap. The CDR3 extends over 15 amino acids. From germline, CDR1 is SGHTA and CDR2 FQGNSA. DNA for the CDR3: TGTGCCAGCAGCTTAGAAAGGACTGGGAATTCACCCCTCCACTTT. Residues: CASSLERTGNSPLHF.

This clone was counted only a few times. The chain links TRBV29-1 to TRBJ1-6; TRBD1 matches at 7 bases. V lost 7 bases and J lost 7; bases outside the gene matches: 10. This CDR3 has 14 amino acids. CDR1 and CDR2 from the germline V gene are SQVTM and ANQGSEA. DNA for the CDR3: TGCAGCGCGAGAGGGGGCGGCGGGAATTCACCCCTCCACTTT. This translates into CSARGGGGNSPLHF.

This clone has only a few counts. This sequence joins TRBV5-6 and TRBJ1-1; 7 bases are a match to TRBD1. The germline gives CDR1 SGHDT, CDR2 YYEEEE. The V gene end was trimmed by 4 bases and the J gene end by 0 bases; junction bases not matched to a gene: 9. The CDR3 sequence is 16 residues long. The CDR3 DNA reads as TGTGCCAGCAGCCCAAATCTGGGGACAGTGAACACTGAAGCTTTCTTT. It specifies CASSPNLGTVNTEAFF.

This chain connects TRBV2 to TRBJ2-5; D might be TRBD2 (6 bases). This CDR3 comprises 14 residues. From germline, CDR1 is SNHLY and CDR2 FYNNEI. Trimming removed 4 bases at V and 5 bases at J, with 14 bases between. The CDR3 is CASSVAEGRETQYF. The CDR3 region has the DNA TGTGCCAGCAGTGTAGCGGAGGGGAGGGAGACCCAGTACTTC.

Note on this clone: Sequence at one end of the junction differs from germline and may be a read error. The chain carries TRBV7-9 and TRBJ1-2; tentative D call: TRBD1 (5 bases). Germline CDR1 and CDR2: SEHNR and FQNEAQ (reference sequence). The CDR3 is 11 residues long. The CDR3 DNA sequence: TGTGCGAGCAGGGCCGACTATGGCTACACCTTC. This sequence encodes CASRADYGYTF.

The chain links TRBV5-1 to TRBJ2-1, with no clear D. The CDR3 has 12 residues. Germline values: CDR1 SGHRS, CDR2 YFSETQ. The V end was cut by 4 bases, the J end by 5 bases, with 7 bases between. The CDR3 nucleotides read TGCGCCAGCAGCGTTCCAGACAATGAGCAGTTCTTC. Amino acids: CASSVPDNEQFF.

The chain has TRBV4-3 and TRBJ1-5; maybe TRBD1 (6 bases). The CDR3 is 15 amino acids. The germline CDR1 and CDR2 sequences are LGHNA and YSLEER. The V gene lost 2 bases and the J gene lost 3 bases, with 11 bases spanning the gap. CDR3 coding DNA: TGCGCCAGCAGCCAAAGTAACAGGGTCAATCAGCCCCAGCATTTT. Protein sequence: CASSQSNRVNQPQHF.

The gene calls are TRBV2 and TRBJ1-5; no reliable D call. CDR3 length: 14 residues. Between the trimmed V and J ends, which lost 3 bases and 7 bases, there was a span of 13 bases. Per the germline V gene, CDR1 is SNHLY and CDR2 is FYNNEI. CDR3 in DNA: TGTGCCAGCAGTGATGAGGGTCTGACCCAGCCCCAGCATTTT. Protein: CASSDEGLTQPQHF.

The rearrangement links TRBV7-6 to TRBJ2-1; maybe TRBD2 (5 bases). Trimming cost V 1 base and J 0 bases, with 16 bases left between them. Germline CDR1 SGHVS, CDR2 FNYEAQ. CDR3 length: 18 amino acids. CDR3 coding DNA: TGTGCCAGCAGCTTAGAGTTGAAAGGGAGTAGCTCCTACAATGAGCAGTTCTTC. Its translation is CASSLELKGSSSYNEQFF.

As regards this clone: The sample has other DNA sequences that encode this CDR3 too. This chain uses TRBV9 with TRBJ2-3, with D possibly being TRBD2 (5 bases). CDR1 and CDR2 (germline): SGDLS, YYNGEE. CDR3 size: 14 residues. V was clipped by 5 bases and J by 1 base, with 11 bases between them. The CDR3 loop reads CASREERRTDTQYF. The CDR3 DNA sequence: TGTGCCAGCAGGGAGGAGCGGCGCACAGATACGCAGTATTTT.

The gene calls are TRBV6-5 and TRBJ2-3; a weak D match, TRBD2 (5 bases). The CDR3 extends over 13 amino acids. Looked up from germline, CDR1 is MNHEY and CDR2 is SVGAGI. Trimming took off 1 base at V and 8 bases at J, with 10 bases between the two ends. The CDR3 sequence: CASSYLTGGTQYF. The CDR3 nucleotides read TGTGCCAGCAGTTACTTAACTGGAGGTACGCAGTATTTT.

The chain carries TRBV30 and TRBJ2-1; TRBD1 might be the D (6 bases). Germline V gives CDR1 GTSNPN, CDR2 SVGIG (reference sequence). The CDR3 length is 14 residues. Trimming took 3 bases from V and 0 from J, leaving 9 bases between them. CDR3 amino acids: CAWRMTGSYNEQFF. For the CDR3, the DNA is TGTGCCTGGAGAATGACAGGCTCCTACAATGAGCAGTTCTTC.

V is TRBV2 and J is TRBJ1-1, with D possibly matching TRBD1 (5 bases). Per the germline V gene, CDR1 is SNHLY and CDR2 is FYNNEI. Deletions cut 4 bases from V and 1 base from J, with 10 bases between. This CDR3 comprises 14 residues. This CDR3 is CASSGDSSNTEAFF. The DNA for the CDR3 is TGTGCCAGCAGTGGAGACAGTTCGAACACTGAAGCTTTCTTT. Based on the CDR3 plus reference TRBV2 and TRBJ1-1, the full variable domain is EPEVTQTPSHQVTQMGQEVILRCVPISNHLYFYWYRQILGQKVEFLVSFYNNEISEKSEIFDDQFSVERPDGSNFTLKIRSTKLEDSAMYFCASSGDSSNTEAFFGQGTRLTVV.

This clone appeared a few times. CDR3 protein: CASTRLTEAFF. The CDR3 DNA reads TGTGCCAGCACCCGTTTAACTGAAGCTTTCTTT. This chain joins TRBV6-6 and TRBJ1-1; D gene unclear. The germline V gene has CDR1 MNHNY and CDR2 SVGAGI (reference sequence). Trimming removed 7 bases from V and 5 bases from J, with 8 bases in between. The CDR3 sequence is 11 residues long.

The gene calls are TRBV9 and TRBJ2-1; 8 bases are shared with TRBD2. In germline, CDR1 is SGDLS, CDR2 YYNGEE. The CDR3 extends over 16 amino acids. V shed 0 bases, J shed 6 bases, and the junction held 8 bases outside the gene matches. Here the CDR3 DNA reads TGTGCCAGCAGCGTAGACGGGGGCGGGGGGTCCAATGAGCAGTTCTTC. Encoded protein: CASSVDGGGGSNEQFF.

In its sample, this clone was seen once. The chain employs TRBV18 and TRBJ2-7; TRBD1 agrees at 10 bases. The germline V gene encodes CDR1 KGHSH and CDR2 LQKENI. The trim removed 4 bases at V and 5 bases at J, leaving 2 bases unmatched. CDR3 length: 13 amino acids. Here the CDR3 reads CASSRDRGNEQYF. The CDR3 DNA follows: TGTGCCAGCTCACGGGACAGGGGAAACGAGCAGTACTTC. The complete variable domain, with remaining parts taken from reference TRBV18 and TRBJ2-7, reads NAGVMQNPRHLVRRRGQEARLRCSPMKGHSHVYWYRQLPEEGLKFMVYLQKENIIDESGMPKERFSAEFPKEGPSILRIQQVVRGDSAAYFCASSRDRGNEQYFGPGTRLTVT.

Comment on this clone: A read error may produce the germline difference seen at one junction end. CDR3 DNA: TGTTCCAGCAGCTTAGGGGGACTAGCGGGAGTAAATGAGCAGTTCTTC. Amino acid sequence: CSSSLGGLAGVNEQFF. The V gene is TRBV7-9, the J gene TRBJ2-1; 14 bases are shared with TRBD2. This CDR3 is 16 amino acids long. Per germline, CDR1 SEHNR and CDR2 FQNEAQ (reference sequence).